This T cell receptor (beta chain) is from a study of immune cell composition in non-small cell lung cancer. As concerns this clone: Antigen: not known.

The study's findings and limits: Smoking pack-years did not significantly correlate with tumour TCR-beta clonality. Tumour-associated clones >0.5% occurred in 30% to 35% of adenocarcinomas, under 85% of squamous. It was not proven that tumour-reactive clones equal dominant tumour-associated clones.

Normal lung sampling was at least 3 cm from the tumour, as distant as possible. Sequencing used immunoSEQ multiplex PCR; TCRdb keeps in-frame clones, though not all of them. The repertoire holds about 6,800 clones, roughly four fifths seen once, with less than 15% in the top ten. Germline CDR1 ENHRY, CDR2 SYGVKD. The CDR3 runs to 12 residues. Trimming took 6 bases from V and 13 from J; bases not matched to a gene: 7. This sequence joins TRBV10-3 and TRBJ1-4, with 8 positions matching TRBD1. The source is a human donor with non-small cell lung cancer. Sequenced material: non-adjacent lung tissue. CDR3 loop: CAISAGGQGLFF. For the CDR3, the DNA is TGTGCCATCAGCGCAGGGGGCCAGGGACTGTTTTTT.